The 3 T cell receptor beta chains below all came from one sample that was sequenced in a study of CD8 T cells in Susac syndrome. RNA in amounts of about 0.5 to 1 ug was reverse transcribed with random hexamers. From the immunoSEQ multiplex PCR reads, TCRdb called clonotypes with MiXCR, one entry per CDR3 protein. The top ten clones hold 0.1% to 0.15% of a sample with around 130,000 distinct CDR3 sequences, about 94% of them seen once. Sequencing used CD4+ T cells from PBMCs. These receptors originate from a human donor with multiple sclerosis.

This CDR3 is CAISESSGVAGEDTQYF. The DNA of the CDR3 is TGTGCCATCAGTGAGTCCAGTGGGGTAGCGGGAGAAGATACGCAGTATTTT. This chain connects TRBV10-3 to TRBJ2-3; TRBD2 matches at 9 bases. Per germline, CDR1 ENHRY and CDR2 SYGVKD. Trimming cost V 0 bases and J 5 bases; bases outside gene matches: 9. The CDR3 contains 17 residues.

The chain combines TRBV5-4 with TRBJ1-5; D gene uncertain. Per the germline V gene, CDR1 is SGHNT and CDR2 is YYREEE (reference sequence). V gave up 0 bases and J gave up 6 bases, with 4 bases separating them. This CDR3 is built from 12 residues. The CDR3 nucleotides are TGTGCCAGCAGCTTGGACGCTCAGCCCCAGCATTTT. This encodes CASSLDAQPQHF. Combining the CDR3 with reference TRBV5-4 and TRBJ1-5 gives the whole variable domain ETGVTQSPTHLIKTRGQQVTLRCSSQSGHNTVSWYQQALGQGPQFIFQYYREEENGRGNFPPRFSGLQFPNYSSELNVNALELDDSALYLCASSLDAQPQHFGDGTRLSIL.

The chain recombines TRBV20-1 with TRBJ2-7, with 11 bases that match TRBD1. V lost 3 bases and J lost 2; bases outside the gene matches: 6. The CDR3 is made up of 15 amino acids. Germline values: CDR1 DFQATT, CDR2 SNEGSKA (reference sequence). CDR3: CSARGQGEHPYEQYF. The DNA of the CDR3 is TGCAGTGCTAGGGGACAGGGGGAGCACCCCTACGAGCAGTACTTC.